This is a list of T cell receptor beta chains from one sample in a study of regulatory T cells in long-lasting Graves disease. Using its own MiXCR run on the multiplex PCR reads, TCRdb lists one record per CDR3 protein. The repertoire has fewer than 600,000 distinct CDR3 sequences, around a fifth of them found once; the top ten carry approximately 14%. Here the sequenced sample was peripheral blood mononuclear cells (PBMCs), taken when the disease was refractory, from a patient treated with antithyroid drugs. These receptors were collected from a female donor with Graves disease. CDR3s include the opening cysteine and the closing phenylalanine or tryptophan. Fields, in order: V gene, clone size, J gene, D gene, CDR3 DNA, CDR3 protein. D genes are given only for firm matches. Size is stated for part of the rows, as once, few or many counts, or as a class when the clone is expanded.

V gene: TRBV28
clone size: once
J gene: TRBJ1-2
D gene: TRBD1
CDR3 DNA: TGTGTCAGCAGTGAATCCGGGACAGGGGGCGTCAGTGGCCATGGCTACAACTTC
CDR3 protein: CVSSESGTGGVSGHGYNF

V gene: TRBV5-1
clone size: many
J gene: TRBJ2-7
D gene: -
CDR3 DNA: TGCGCCAGCAGCTTGGACGCCAGATCAAACGAGCAGTACTTC
CDR3 protein: CASSLDARSNEQYF

V gene: TRBV20-1
clone size: -
J gene: TRBJ2-7
D gene: TRBD2
CDR3 DNA: TGCAGTGCTGCCCGACTAGCGGGGGGCCGCCCAGCCGGCGAGCAGTACTTC
CDR3 protein: CSAARLAGGRPAGEQYF

V gene: TRBV2
clone size: many
J gene: TRBJ1-6
D gene: TRBD1
CDR3 DNA: TGTGCCAGCAGTGGGGACAGGCAATTATCCCTCCACTTT
CDR3 protein: CASSGDRQLSLHF

V gene: TRBV2
clone size: many
J gene: TRBJ1-6
D gene: -
CDR3 DNA: TGTGCCAGCAGCGAAAATAATTCACCCCTCCACTTT
CDR3 protein: CASSENNSPLHF

V gene: TRBV28
clone size: many
J gene: TRBJ2-5
D gene: -
CDR3 DNA: TGTGCCAGCAGTTTACAGGGGATCATGAAGACCCAGTACTTC
CDR3 protein: CASSLQGIMKTQYF

V gene: TRBV28
clone size: many
J gene: TRBJ2-5
D gene: -
CDR3 DNA: TGTGCCAGCAGTCCCCCTTGGAGCATCCAAGAGACCCAGTACTTC
CDR3 protein: CASSPPWSIQETQYF

V gene: TRBV11-3
clone size: few
J gene: TRBJ2-7
D gene: -
CDR3 DNA: TGTGCCAGCAGCTTAGGAGGAGGGTCCGGACAGGCCTACGAGCAGTACTTC
CDR3 protein: CASSLGGGSGQAYEQYF

V gene: TRBV12-5
clone size: many
J gene: TRBJ2-7
D gene: TRBD2
CDR3 DNA: TGTGCTAGTGGTTTGGCGCTAGCGGGAGGTTACTCCTACGAGCAGTACTTC
CDR3 protein: CASGLALAGGYSYEQYF

V gene: TRBV7-2
clone size: -
J gene: TRBJ2-1
D gene: TRBD1
CDR3 DNA: TGTGCCAGCAGTCCCCGGGACAGGGTCTACAATGAGCAGTTCTTC
CDR3 protein: CASSPRDRVYNEQFF

V gene: TRBV30
clone size: -
J gene: TRBJ1-2
D gene: -
CDR3 DNA: TGTGCCTGGAGCGACACTCTAGGGGCGTACACCTTC
CDR3 protein: CAWSDTLGAYTF

V gene: TRBV27
clone size: -
J gene: TRBJ1-2
D gene: -
CDR3 DNA: TGTGCCAGCAGTTTAAGAGGAGGAGAATGGCTTAACTATGGCTACACCTTC
CDR3 protein: CASSLRGGEWLNYGYTF

V gene: TRBV28
clone size: many
J gene: TRBJ1-2
D gene: -
CDR3 DNA: TGTGCCAGCAGTTTAGAGCGGGGTAGAAACTATGGCTACACCTTC
CDR3 protein: CASSLERGRNYGYTF

V gene: TRBV20-1
clone size: -
J gene: TRBJ1-1
D gene: TRBD1
CDR3 DNA: TGCAGTGCTAGAGACGGGACAGCGAACACTGAAGCTTTCTTT
CDR3 protein: CSARDGTANTEAFF

V gene: TRBV24-1
clone size: -
J gene: TRBJ2-2
D gene: -
CDR3 DNA: TGTGCCACCGAAGGGTTTTTCAACACCGGGGAGCTGTTTTTT
CDR3 protein: CATEGFFNTGELFF

V gene: TRBV29-1
clone size: many
J gene: TRBJ1-1
D gene: -
CDR3 DNA: TGCAGCGTTGAAACAGTGAACACTGAAGCTTTCTTT
CDR3 protein: CSVETVNTEAFF

V gene: TRBV6-2/TRBV6-3
clone size: many
J gene: TRBJ2-2
D gene: -
CDR3 DNA: TGTGCCAGCAGCCCTGGCCTTTCGGAGAAAATTTCGAACACCGGGGAGCTGTTTTTT
CDR3 protein: CASSPGLSEKISNTGELFF

V gene: TRBV6-1
clone size: few
J gene: TRBJ1-5
D gene: TRBD1
CDR3 DNA: TGTGCCAGCAGGGACACAGGGGTTAATCAGCCCCAGCATTTT
CDR3 protein: CASRDTGVNQPQHF

V gene: TRBV12-3/TRBV12-4
clone size: many
J gene: TRBJ1-1
D gene: -
CDR3 DNA: TGTGCCAGCAAAGGGCGAGGGGACACTGAAGCTTTCTTT
CDR3 protein: CASKGRGDTEAFF

V gene: TRBV11-2
clone size: many
J gene: TRBJ2-1
D gene: -
CDR3 DNA: TGTGCCAGCAGCTTAACCTACAATGAGCAGTTCTTC
CDR3 protein: CASSLTYNEQFF

V gene: TRBV28
clone size: -
J gene: TRBJ2-1
D gene: -
CDR3 DNA: TGTGCCAGCAGTTTATTGGAACTAGTTAATGAGCAGTTCTTC
CDR3 protein: CASSLLELVNEQFF

V gene: TRBV6-7
clone size: -
J gene: TRBJ2-5
D gene: TRBD1
CDR3 DNA: TGTGCCAGCACAGGGACAGGACAAGAGACCCAGTACTTC
CDR3 protein: CASTGTGQETQYF

V gene: TRBV29-1
clone size: many
J gene: TRBJ2-5
D gene: -
CDR3 DNA: TGCAGCGTTGAAGAGGGGAAAAAGACCCAGTACTTC
CDR3 protein: CSVEEGKKTQYF

V gene: TRBV12-3/TRBV12-4
clone size: many
J gene: TRBJ2-2
D gene: -
CDR3 DNA: TGTGCCAGCTCCAACACAGTCTCCGTTTCGAACACCGGGGAGCTGTTTTTT
CDR3 protein: CASSNTVSVSNTGELFF

V gene: TRBV20-1
clone size: few
J gene: TRBJ1-5
D gene: -
CDR3 DNA: TGCAGTGCCTTACCTTCGGCACTTCTTGGTCTGCTGCCCCAGCATTTT
CDR3 protein: CSALPSALLGLLPQHF

V gene: TRBV6-1
clone size: many
J gene: TRBJ1-4
D gene: -
CDR3 DNA: TGTGCCACCAGAGCGGCGAATGAAAAACTGTTTTTT
CDR3 protein: CATRAANEKLFF

V gene: TRBV2
clone size: many
J gene: TRBJ2-1
D gene: TRBD2
CDR3 DNA: TGTGCCAGCGAGACTAGCGGGAGTAAGGGGCAGTTCTTC
CDR3 protein: CASETSGSKGQFF

V gene: TRBV9
clone size: -
J gene: TRBJ2-7
D gene: TRBD2
CDR3 DNA: TGTGCCAGCAGCCCCCCGGGTAGGGCTAGCGGGAGAAGCTCCTACGAGCAGTACTTC
CDR3 protein: CASSPPGRASGRSSYEQYF

V gene: TRBV7-9
clone size: many
J gene: TRBJ1-2
D gene: -
CDR3 DNA: TGTGCCAGCAGCCCCGGACGCCTAGGCGACTATGGCTACACCTTC
CDR3 protein: CASSPGRLGDYGYTF

V gene: TRBV6-1
clone size: few
J gene: TRBJ1-5
D gene: TRBD1
CDR3 DNA: TGTGCCACCCAGGGGGGCGCGGGTCAGCCCCAGCATTTT
CDR3 protein: CATQGGAGQPQHF

V gene: TRBV30
clone size: -
J gene: TRBJ2-7
D gene: -
CDR3 DNA: TGTGCCTGGAGTGTAGATGATGGCGAGCAGTACTTC
CDR3 protein: CAWSVDDGEQYF

V gene: TRBV6-2/TRBV6-3
clone size: -
J gene: TRBJ1-1
D gene: -
CDR3 DNA: TGTGCCAGCAGTTACGGGGGAAATCGCGCTGAAGCTTTCTTT
CDR3 protein: CASSYGGNRAEAFF

V gene: TRBV5-1
clone size: few
J gene: TRBJ1-2
D gene: TRBD1
CDR3 DNA: TGCGCCAGCAGCTTTACAGGACAGGGTAACTATGGCTACACCTTC
CDR3 protein: CASSFTGQGNYGYTF

V gene: TRBV2
clone size: many
J gene: TRBJ1-1
D gene: -
CDR3 DNA: TGTGCCAGCAGTGAAGTCGGGGCGGTAGGCACTGAAGCTTTCTTT
CDR3 protein: CASSEVGAVGTEAFF

V gene: TRBV9
clone size: -
J gene: TRBJ2-2
D gene: -
CDR3 DNA: TGTGCCAGCAGCCATAGTGGCACCGGGGAGCTGTTTTTT
CDR3 protein: CASSHSGTGELFF

V gene: TRBV6-2/TRBV6-3
clone size: few
J gene: TRBJ1-2
D gene: -
CDR3 DNA: TGTGCCAGCAGTTACGGCGCAGGGAACTATGGCTACACCTTC
CDR3 protein: CASSYGAGNYGYTF

V gene: TRBV7-2
clone size: many
J gene: TRBJ2-7
D gene: -
CDR3 DNA: TGTGCCAGCAGCCATCCTCTTGTGCCTTCGGGAGAGCAGTACTTC
CDR3 protein: CASSHPLVPSGEQYF

V gene: TRBV9
clone size: -
J gene: TRBJ2-3
D gene: -
CDR3 DNA: TGTGCCAGCAGCGTAGGGGAGAAACCCGTGCTTGGTCCCACAGATACGCAGTATTTT
CDR3 protein: CASSVGEKPVLGPTDTQYF

V gene: TRBV11-2
clone size: many
J gene: TRBJ1-3
D gene: -
CDR3 DNA: TGTGCCAGCAGCTCCGAGGGGGGAGGTGGAAACACCATATATTTT
CDR3 protein: CASSSEGGGGNTIYF

V gene: TRBV7-2
clone size: -
J gene: TRBJ2-7
D gene: -
CDR3 DNA: TGTGCCCCCGTGGGGGGCTCCTACGAGCAGTACTTC
CDR3 protein: CAPVGGSYEQYF